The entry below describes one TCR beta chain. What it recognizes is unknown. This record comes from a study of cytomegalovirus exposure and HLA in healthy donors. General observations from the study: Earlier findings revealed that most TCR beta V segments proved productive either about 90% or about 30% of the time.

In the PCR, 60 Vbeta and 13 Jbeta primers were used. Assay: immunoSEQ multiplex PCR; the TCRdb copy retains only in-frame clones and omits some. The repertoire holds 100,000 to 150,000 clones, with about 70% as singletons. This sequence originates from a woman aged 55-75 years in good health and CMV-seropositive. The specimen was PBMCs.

CDR3 in amino acids: CASSLARGRVGTEAFF. DNA of the CDR3: TGTGCCAGCTCACTTGCCAGGGGTAGAGTAGGGACTGAAGCTTTCTTT. The chain couples TRBV18 to TRBJ1-1; D might be TRBD1 (6 bases). CDR1 and CDR2 from the germline V gene are KGHSH and LQKENI. Trimming pared 4 bases from V and 5 bases from J, leaving 20 bases between. The length of the CDR3 is 16 residues. Using reference TRBV18 and TRBJ1-1 for the parts outside the CDR3, the full variable domain is NAGVMQNPRHLVRRRGQEARLRCSPMKGHSHVYWYRQLPEEGLKFMVYLQKENIIDESGMPKERFSAEFPKEGPSILRIQQVVRGDSAAYFCASSLARGRVGTEAFFGQGTRLTVV.